This is a list of T cell receptor beta chains from one sample in a study of cytomegalovirus exposure and HLA in healthy donors. The repertoire was sequenced with immunoSEQ multiplex PCR; TCRdb's copy has only in-frame clones and lacks some. Here the sample spans roughly 150,000 clones, approximately 89% being singletons. The sample consisted of PBMCs. These receptor sequences come from a man aged 18 to 30 in good health and CMV-seropositive. Both conserved end residues are part of each CDR3. The order of the fields is CDR3 length, V gene, clone size, D gene, J gene, CDR3 DNA, CDR3 protein. D genes are given only for firm matches. Rows may omit the clone size; those that give it use once, few, many or a size class.

>15|TRBV7-9|-|TRBD2|TRBJ2-1
TGTGCCAGCAGCTTACTGGCTAGCGGGTACAATGAGCAGTTCTTC
CASSLLASGYNEQFF
>16|TRBV9|-|TRBD1|TRBJ2-7
TGTGCCAGCAGCGTCCGGGACAGGGTCGTCGTGGGGGAGCAGTACTTC
CASSVRDRVVVGEQYF
>13|TRBV6-1|-|-|TRBJ2-3
TGTGCCAGCAGTGAACTCAGGAAAGATACGCAGTATTTT
CASSELRKDTQYF
>14|TRBV7-2|-|-|TRBJ2-1
TGTGCCAGCAGCCCCAGGTTGGCCCTCAGTGAGCAGTTCTTC
CASSPRLALSEQFF
>22|TRBV13|-|TRBD1|TRBJ2-2
TGTGCCAGCAGCTTATGGGGCGTAGACCACAGGGGGCTGGGAGCGAACACCGGGGAGCTGTTTTTT
CASSLWGVDHRGLGANTGELFF
>15|TRBV6-5|-|-|TRBJ2-1
TGTGCCAGCAGTTACAGGGGCCGAGGCTACAATGAGCAGTTCTTC
CASSYRGRGYNEQFF
>14|TRBV6-5|-|TRBD1|TRBJ2-7
TGTGCCAGCAGTTACTCGACAGGGGGCTACGAGCAGTACTTC
CASSYSTGGYEQYF
>14|TRBV7-9|-|TRBD2|TRBJ2-7
TGTGCCAGCAGCTCAAGCGGGAGGGCCTACGAGCAGTACTTC
CASSSSGRAYEQYF
>14|TRBV27|many|-|TRBJ1-4
TGTGCCAGCAGTTTATCGATAACAGGGGAAAAACTGTTTTTT
CASSLSITGEKLFF
>13|TRBV9|-|-|TRBJ1-1
TGTGCCAGCAGCGCGCAAACAGACACTGAAGCTTTCTTT
CASSAQTDTEAFF
>15|TRBV7-2|-|TRBD2|TRBJ2-1
TGTGCCAGCAGCCTGACTAGCGGGCCATACAATGAGCAGTTCTTC
CASSLTSGPYNEQFF
>16|TRBV7-3|-|TRBD2|TRBJ2-3
TGTGCCAGCAGCCCCTTGGGTAGCGGGAGCACAGATACGCAGTATTTT
CASSPLGSGSTDTQYF
>13|TRBV19|few|-|TRBJ1-1
TGTGCCAGTAGTATAGAGGACTACACTGAAGCTTTCTTT
CASSIEDYTEAFF
>17|TRBV11-2|-|TRBD2|TRBJ2-5
TGTGCCAGCAGGGGACTAGCGGGAGCCAGGGGTAGGGAGACCCAGTACTTC
CASRGLAGARGRETQYF
>15|TRBV5-1|-|TRBD1|TRBJ1-2
TGCGCCAGCAGCCGGACAGGGGGCGATAACTATGGCTACACCTTC
CASSRTGGDNYGYTF
>12|TRBV10-1|once|TRBD1|TRBJ1-1
TGCGCCAGCAGGGGAAACAGGGGGGGAGCTTTCTTT
CASRGNRGGAFF
>16|TRBV18|-|TRBD1|TRBJ1-1
TGTGCCAGCTCACCACCCGGGACAGGGGGCTACACTGAAGCTTTCTTT
CASSPPGTGGYTEAFF
>16|TRBV28|-|TRBD1|TRBJ1-2
TGTGCCAGCAGTTTGAATCTCGACGGGACAGGGGATGGCTACACCTTC
CASSLNLDGTGDGYTF
>15|TRBV28|-|-|TRBJ2-5
TGTGCCAGCAGTTTATCCCCAGCGGTGGGGGAGACCCAGTACTTC
CASSLSPAVGETQYF
>13|TRBV19|-|-|TRBJ1-5
TGTGCCAGTAGTGAAGGGGTTGGTCAGCCCCAGCATTTT
CASSEGVGQPQHF
>15|TRBV5-1|few|TRBD2|TRBJ2-7
TGCGCCAGCAGCTTGGGGACTAGCGGGATCCTTGAGCAGTACTTC
CASSLGTSGILEQYF
>13|TRBV5-6|few|TRBD2|TRBJ2-1
TGTGCCAGCAGCTTGGGACTAGCGGGAGAGCAGTTCTTC
CASSLGLAGEQFF
>15|TRBV5-3|-|TRBD2|TRBJ2-1
TGTGCCAGGGGCGGGGGATTAGGTGCCTACAATGAGCAGTTCTTC
CARGGGLGAYNEQFF
>15|TRBV29-1|-|TRBD1|TRBJ1-2
TGCAGCGCCGACGGACAGGGGGATGGTAACTATGGCTACACCTTC
CSADGQGDGNYGYTF
>15|TRBV4-1|-|TRBD1|TRBJ2-7
TGCGCCAGCAGCCAACCCCGGGACAGACCCTACGAGCAGTACTTC
CASSQPRDRPYEQYF
>15|TRBV28|once|-|TRBJ2-7
TGTGCCAGCAGTTTTCGGGGGGCGCTAACCCACGAGCAGTACTTC
CASSFRGALTHEQYF
>15|TRBV9|-|TRBD1|TRBJ2-3
TGTGCCAGCAGCGTAGTGGGACAGACGACAGATACGCAGTATTTT
CASSVVGQTTDTQYF
>13|TRBV2|-|TRBD1|TRBJ1-1
TGTGCCAGCACCAGGACAGGGGGCACTGAAGCTTTCTTT
CASTRTGGTEAFF
>14|TRBV5-1|-|-|TRBJ1-1
TGCGCCAGCAGACTCGCGACAGGGAACACTGAAGCTTTCTTT
CASRLATGNTEAFF
>12|TRBV11-2|-|-|TRBJ2-7
TGTGCCAGCAGCTTAGGGGCCCACGAGCAGTACTTC
CASSLGAHEQYF
>15|TRBV6-5|-|-|TRBJ2-7
TGTGCCAGCAGTTTCGCGACTAGTTATATCTACGAGCAGTACTTC
CASSFATSYIYEQYF
>15|TRBV27|few|TRBD1|TRBJ2-7
TGTGCCAGCAGACCTCCCAGGGGGACCGTGTACGAGCAGTACTTC
CASRPPRGTVYEQYF
>15|TRBV7-9|-|-|TRBJ2-1
TGTGCCAGCAGCCCCAGGGGGGCCTCCTACAATGAGCAGTTCTTC
CASSPRGASYNEQFF
>14|TRBV4-1|-|TRBD2|TRBJ2-1
TGCGCCAGCAGGGGACTAGCGGCTTACAATGAGCAGTTCTTC
CASRGLAAYNEQFF
>15|TRBV5-1|once|-|TRBJ2-5
TGCGCCAGCAGCTTATATACTAGCCTCCAAGAGACCCAGTACTTC
CASSLYTSLQETQYF